The TCR beta chain described here comes from a study of T cells in Graves' hyperthyroidism and ophthalmopathy (dated by TCRdb to the late 2010s). Some background on the complete study: Peripheral blood samples were taken at initial diagnosis, before any treatment was given. To identify TCR V-J signatures that set the groups apart, the researchers used a discovery cohort of about a hundred patients, made up of around 42 with Graves' ophthalmopathy and approximately 57 with stable Graves' hyperthyroidism. Prospective prediction of ophthalmopathy was tested in an independent validation cohort of some 20 hyperthyroidism patients and some 17 patients who later progressed to ophthalmopathy. The roughly 99 discovery patients were divided at random into training and test sets in a 7:3 ratio. The study also compared thyroid tissue and blood T-cell repertoires from a handful of Graves' hyperthyroidism patients. After blood sampling, hyperthyroidism patients were treated with methimazole at a starting dose of 30 mg daily, and ophthalmopathy patients were treated with high-dose intravenous methylprednisolone. The paper describes TCR Vbeta CDR3 sequencing of 135 peripheral blood samples, made up of fewer than 50 ophthalmopathy patients, roughly 80 hyperthyroidism patients and 17 progressor patients.

TCR beta CDR3 regions were amplified from RNA transcripts. The first round of RT-PCR for the TCR CDR3 was performed with the HTBI primer set and the Qiagen OneStep RT-PCR kit. A second multiplex PCR round built the libraries, followed by size selection and purification. The libraries were sequenced on an Illumina HiSeq2000 using paired-end 100 bp reads. From the authors' description of their analysis: SOAPnuke was used to process the raw data, with reads discarded if the reads contained adapters or uncalled bases, had a mean Phred below 15, or lacked an exact constant-primer or identifier match. High-quality paired reads were merged using COPE v1.2.5, and each unique nucleotide sequence was defined as a clonotype. MiTCR v1.1 was used to align clonotypes to the IMGT TRBV, TRBD and TRBJ reference segments. Only V-J combinations with frequency above 0.0001, covering about 99% of repertoires, were analysed. The TCS score was defined as the ratio of F50 (clonal expansion) to E x V (chaos), calculated using BLOSUM62-based TCRdist between CDR3 peptides within each V-J. Welch's t-statistics and random forest reduced roughly 500 V-J features to 10 to 15, which were used in a naive Bayes classifier (R e1071). The public reads were quality trimmed at Q25 with fastp and then assembled into clones with MiXCR by TCRdb, keeping productive beta chains. Every distinct CDR3 protein forms one entry, paired with its most common genes and DNA. TCRdb's processing, not the authors' own work, is the source of the V and J calls. Present in this sample are about 500,000 distinct CDR3 sequences, 16% of which were seen just once. The leading ten clones occupy 18% of the sample.

The study at large found these results: No statistical method was used to fix the sample size in advance, and group allocation was not hidden from the investigators. In validation, progression to ophthalmopathy was predicted by the model with roughly 71% sensitivity and around 75% specificity, a median of approximately 7.1 months before onset. A model built on a 13 V-J signature distinguished ophthalmopathy from stable hyperthyroidism, reaching about 88% sensitivity and 81.08% specificity in cross-validation and 80%/75% in testing. Blood samples also contained most of the expanded thyroid clonotypes (frequency above 0.001), which suggests that blood repertoires may reflect thyroid immune responses.

Stable Graves' hyperthyroidism was defined as the absence of progression to ophthalmopathy over 18 months of follow-up. Hyperthyroidism patients were aged 18 to 65 years and newly diagnosed, with disease duration of less than 2 months. Any patient with an uncontrolled infection, another autoimmune disease, pregnancy or lactation was excluded. Diagnoses were established on the basis of clinical symptoms, serum thyroxine and TRAb, thyroid ultrasound, and orbital computed tomography. Ficoll-Paque density gradient centrifugation was used to isolate PBMCs from 8 to 10 ml of fresh peripheral blood. Total RNA was extracted with Trizol reagent, and quality was checked on an Agilent 2100 Bioanalyzer. This clonotype was found a few times. Its binding antigen is unknown. No clone much larger than this one lies a single base away; base qualities are absent. The receptor's source is a young woman with Graves' hyperthyroidism. The specimen was blood.

The CDR3 region: CASSYIQGEADEKLFF. The DNA sequence is given as TGTGCCAGCAGTTACATACAGGGGGAAGCGGATGAAAAACTGTTTTTT. The chain links TRBV6-5 with TRBJ1-4; TRBD1 fits 8 bases in the junction. Including cysteine and phenylalanine, the CDR3 has 16 amino acids. The read is trimmed to its CDR3 DNA, 48 bases read in frame from base 1. V is trimmed back by 2 bases and J by 6 bases, and the junction contains 8 bases that no gene match accounts for. For CDR1 and CDR2, the germline V gene lists MNHEY and SVGAGI.